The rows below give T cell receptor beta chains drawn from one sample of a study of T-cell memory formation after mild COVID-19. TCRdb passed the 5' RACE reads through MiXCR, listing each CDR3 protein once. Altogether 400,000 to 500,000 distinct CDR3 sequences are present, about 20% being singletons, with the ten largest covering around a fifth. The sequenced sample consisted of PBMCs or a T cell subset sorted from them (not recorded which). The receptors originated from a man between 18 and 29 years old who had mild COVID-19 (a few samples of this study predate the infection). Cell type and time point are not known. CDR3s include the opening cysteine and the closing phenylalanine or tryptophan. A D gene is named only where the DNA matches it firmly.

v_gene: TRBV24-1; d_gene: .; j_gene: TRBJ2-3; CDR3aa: CATAARAGTDTQYF
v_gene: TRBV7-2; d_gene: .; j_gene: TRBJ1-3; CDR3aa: CASSPHGWLESNTIYF
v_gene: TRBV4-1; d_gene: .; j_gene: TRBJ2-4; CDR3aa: CASSQEGNSLGIQYF
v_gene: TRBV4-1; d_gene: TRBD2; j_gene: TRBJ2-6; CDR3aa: CATSGGTGANVLTF
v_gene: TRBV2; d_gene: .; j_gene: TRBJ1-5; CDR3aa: CASRLAGNQPQHF
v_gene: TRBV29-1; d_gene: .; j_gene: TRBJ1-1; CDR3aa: CSVEDLGSLNTEAFF
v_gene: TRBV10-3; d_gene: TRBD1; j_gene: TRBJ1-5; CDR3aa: CAISSTGENQPQHF
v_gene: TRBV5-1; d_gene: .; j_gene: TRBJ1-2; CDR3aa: CASSLGQTTNYGYTF
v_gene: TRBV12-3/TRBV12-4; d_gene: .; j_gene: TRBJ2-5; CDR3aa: CASSPSGETQYF
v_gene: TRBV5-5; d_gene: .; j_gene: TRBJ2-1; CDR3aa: CASSFVPSSSYNEQFF
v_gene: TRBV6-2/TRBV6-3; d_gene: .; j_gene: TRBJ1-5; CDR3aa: CASSLTRGSNQPQHF
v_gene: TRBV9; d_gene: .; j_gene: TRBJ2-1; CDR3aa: CASSLEFQGQQFF
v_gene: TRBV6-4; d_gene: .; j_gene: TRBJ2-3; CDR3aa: CASSDGQGGADTQYF
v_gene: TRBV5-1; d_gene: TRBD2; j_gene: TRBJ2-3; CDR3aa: CASSLTSGSDTQYF
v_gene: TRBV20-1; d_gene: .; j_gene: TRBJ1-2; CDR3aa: CSAWRHSNYGYTF
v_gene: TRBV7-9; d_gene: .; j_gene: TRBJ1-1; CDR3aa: CASSSRPPSAEAFF
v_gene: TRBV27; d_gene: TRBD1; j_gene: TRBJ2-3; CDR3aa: CASSLLDRVGTDTQYF
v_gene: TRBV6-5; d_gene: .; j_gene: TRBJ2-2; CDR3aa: CASSPRGKINTGELFF
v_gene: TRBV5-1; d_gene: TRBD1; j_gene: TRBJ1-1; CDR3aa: CASSLAWGQVGTEAFF
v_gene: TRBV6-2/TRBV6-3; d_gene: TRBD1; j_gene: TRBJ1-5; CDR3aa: CASSRGQGLNQPQHF
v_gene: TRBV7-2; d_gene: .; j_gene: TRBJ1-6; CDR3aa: CASSWGAGIDSPLHF
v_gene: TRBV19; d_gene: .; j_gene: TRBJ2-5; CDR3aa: CASSSGTARQETQYF
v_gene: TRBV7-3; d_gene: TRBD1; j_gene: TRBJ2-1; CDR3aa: CASSLKGGTGYNEQFF
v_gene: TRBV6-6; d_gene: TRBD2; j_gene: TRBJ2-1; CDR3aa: CATGTSGGYEQFF
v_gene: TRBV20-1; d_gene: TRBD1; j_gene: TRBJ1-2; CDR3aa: CSAVTGGNYGYTF
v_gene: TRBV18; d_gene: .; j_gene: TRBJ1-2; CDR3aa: CASSPRRQANYGYTF
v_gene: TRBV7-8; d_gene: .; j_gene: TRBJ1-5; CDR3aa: CASSSLRDSNQPQHF
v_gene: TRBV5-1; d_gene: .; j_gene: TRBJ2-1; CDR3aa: CASSQRMGAVGEQFF
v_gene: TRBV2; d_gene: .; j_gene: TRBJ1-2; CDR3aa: CASSETFGGALYGYTF
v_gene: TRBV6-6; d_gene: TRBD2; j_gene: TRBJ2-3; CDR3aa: CASLIAGGDTQYF
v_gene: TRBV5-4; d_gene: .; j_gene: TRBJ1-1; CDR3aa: CASSVPYHTEAFF
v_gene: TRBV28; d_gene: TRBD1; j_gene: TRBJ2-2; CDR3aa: CASRITGVRTGELFF
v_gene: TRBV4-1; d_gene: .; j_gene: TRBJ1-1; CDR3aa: CASSRPGLANTEAFF
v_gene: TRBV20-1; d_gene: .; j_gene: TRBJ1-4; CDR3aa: CSASYATNEKLFF
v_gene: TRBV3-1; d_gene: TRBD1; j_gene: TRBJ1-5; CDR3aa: CASSQSTGGYQPQHF
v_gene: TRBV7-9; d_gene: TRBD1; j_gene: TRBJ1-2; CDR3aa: CASRPRKGQRNGYTF
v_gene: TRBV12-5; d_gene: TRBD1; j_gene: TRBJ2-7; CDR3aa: CASGLTPGQGGYEQYF
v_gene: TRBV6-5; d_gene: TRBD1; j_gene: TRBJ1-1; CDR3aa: CASTPQGADTEAFF
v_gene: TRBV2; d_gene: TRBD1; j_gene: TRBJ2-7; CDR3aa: CASAPEQGSYEQYF
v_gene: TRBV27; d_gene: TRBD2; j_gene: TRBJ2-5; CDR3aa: CASSLGLAGGRGETQYF
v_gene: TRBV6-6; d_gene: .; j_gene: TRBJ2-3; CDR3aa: CASSADTQYF
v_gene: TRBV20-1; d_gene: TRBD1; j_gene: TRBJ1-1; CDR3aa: CRLGTGIMNTEAFF
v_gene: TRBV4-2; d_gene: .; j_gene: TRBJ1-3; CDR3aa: CASSQRGGPISGNTIYF
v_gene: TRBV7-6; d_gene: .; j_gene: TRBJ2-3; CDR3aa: CASSPRTGDSTDTQYF
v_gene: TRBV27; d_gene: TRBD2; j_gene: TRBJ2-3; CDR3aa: CASSSLAVSTDTQYF
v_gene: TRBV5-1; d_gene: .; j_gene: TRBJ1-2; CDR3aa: CASSLGQVEGYTF
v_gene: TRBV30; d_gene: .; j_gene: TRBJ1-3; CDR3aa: CAWGTTGTSGNTIYF
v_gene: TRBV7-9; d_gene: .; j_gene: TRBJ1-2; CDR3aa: CASSPRGASYGYTF
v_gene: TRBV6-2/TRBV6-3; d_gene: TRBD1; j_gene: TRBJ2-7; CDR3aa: CASRTGTTSYEQYF
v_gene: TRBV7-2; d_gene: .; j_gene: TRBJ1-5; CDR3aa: CASSLVRDSNQPQHF